These 9 T cell receptor beta chains share one sample of origin, sequenced in a study of T cell repertoires in aging, cancer and after chemotherapy. Amplification of TCR beta used genomic DNA extracted from peripheral blood. TRB rearrangements spanning V, D and J were amplified using mixed TRB-A/B primers. TCRdb redid the calling of the multiplex PCR reads with MiXCR, one entry per CDR3 protein. Found here are about 10,000 distinct CDR3 sequences, about 40% of them singletons; the top ten hold under 2%. Sequencing was carried out using blood. These receptors were obtained from a human donor in good health.

There are a few counts of this clonotype. The chain carries TRBV6-5 and TRBJ2-3; 8 bases line up with TRBD2. Unmatched junction bases numbered 10, after V lost 0 bases and J lost 2 bases. Germline V gene sequence: CDR1 MNHEY, CDR2 SVGAGI. The CDR3 loop spans 18 amino acids. CDR3 DNA sequence: TGTGCCAGCAGTTACTCGAGAGGCGGCGGGGGGATCACAGATACGCAGTATTTT. It is translated as CASSYSRGGGGITDTQYF.

This clonotype was counted only a few times. The V call is TRBV29-1, the J call TRBJ2-1; 7 bases match TRBD1. J lost 4 bases, V lost 6 bases, and 3 bases had no gene match. Per germline, CDR1 SQVTM and CDR2 ANQGSEA. CDR3 length equals 12 residues. For the CDR3, the DNA is TGCAGCGTGAACAGGGGTTACAATGAGCAGTTCTTC. This codes for CSVNRGYNEQFF.

The chain employs TRBV19 and TRBJ1-1; D might be TRBD1 (5 bases). The CDR3 has 15 residues. CDR1 and CDR2 from the germline V gene are LNHDA and SQIVND (reference sequence). The V gene lost 5 bases and the J gene lost 3 bases, with 16 bases spanning the gap. The CDR3 DNA follows: TGTGCCAGTAGTGGTACGGGACTGCTGGACACTGAAGCTTTCTTT. Amino acid sequence: CASSGTGLLDTEAFF. Using reference TRBV19 and TRBJ1-1 for the parts outside the CDR3, the full variable domain is DGGITQSPKYLFRKEGQNVTLSCEQNLNHDAMYWYRQDPGQGLRLIYYSQIVNDFQKGDIAEGYSVSREKKESFPLTVTSAQKNPTAFYLCASSGTGLLDTEAFFGQGTRLTVV.

The chain recombines TRBV19 with TRBJ2-7; perhaps TRBD1 as D (6 bases). Trimming pared 2 bases from V and 0 bases from J, leaving 11 bases between. Germline V gene sequence: CDR1 LNHDA, CDR2 SQIVND (reference sequence). This CDR3 has 15 amino acids. The DNA for the CDR3 is TGTGCCAGTAGTATACAACAGGGAGACTCCTACGAGCAGTACTTC. Encoded protein: CASSIQQGDSYEQYF.

This chain connects TRBV5-1 to TRBJ2-7, with TRBD2 matching 12 bases. There are 17 residues in the CDR3. V lost 0 bases to trimming and J lost 3 bases; unmatched junction nucleotides: 7. Germline V gives CDR1 SGHRS, CDR2 YFSETQ. The CDR3 here is CASSLVLAGGPRYEQYF. The CDR3 region has the DNA TGCGCCAGCAGCTTGGTCCTAGCGGGGGGGCCTCGCTACGAGCAGTACTTC.

This clonotype occurred a few times. The V and J genes are TRBV18 and TRBJ2-7; the match to TRBD1 covers 11 bases. Germline V gene data show CDR1 as KGHSH and CDR2 as LQKENI. CDR3 size: 14 residues. V lost 6 bases to trimming and J lost 2 bases; unmatched junction nucleotides: 3. CDR3 DNA: TGTGCCAGCTCGCCGGGACAGGGGGCCTACGAGCAGTACTTC. Its protein is CASSPGQGAYEQYF.

This sequence joins TRBV7-6 and TRBJ2-1, with 15 positions matching TRBD2. V lost 5 bases, J lost 2 bases, and 4 bases stayed unmatched. CDR3 length: 17 amino acids. Germline-derived CDR1 and CDR2 are SGHVS and FNYEAQ. In nucleotides, the CDR3 is TGTGCCAGCAGCCTCGGACTAGCGGGGGGGGCCTACAATGAGCAGTTCTTC. Its protein product is CASSLGLAGGAYNEQFF.

This clonotype was recorded a few times. This chain joins TRBV6-5 and TRBJ2-3; D is perhaps TRBD1 or TRBD2 (6 bases each). Trimming pared 4 bases from V and 3 bases from J, leaving 11 bases between. CDR3 length: 14 amino acids. The germline V gene encodes CDR1 MNHEY and CDR2 SVGAGI. The CDR3 DNA follows: TGTGCCAGCAGTTCCTGGGGGGCGACAGATACGCAGTATTTT. It translates to CASSSWGATDTQYF.

Notes on this clonotype: Possible read error: a much larger clone is one base away. The chain recombines TRBV29-1 with TRBJ1-2, with a weak D call TRBD1 (6 bases). Germline CDR1 reads SQVTM; CDR2 reads ANQGSEA. This CDR3 region has 15 residues. Trimming took 5 bases from V and 4 from J, leaving 20 bases between them. The CDR3 is CSVCHSGRGTYGYTF. CDR3 sequence (DNA): TGCAGCGTTTGTCATTCGGGCAGGGGTACCTATGGCTACACCTTC.